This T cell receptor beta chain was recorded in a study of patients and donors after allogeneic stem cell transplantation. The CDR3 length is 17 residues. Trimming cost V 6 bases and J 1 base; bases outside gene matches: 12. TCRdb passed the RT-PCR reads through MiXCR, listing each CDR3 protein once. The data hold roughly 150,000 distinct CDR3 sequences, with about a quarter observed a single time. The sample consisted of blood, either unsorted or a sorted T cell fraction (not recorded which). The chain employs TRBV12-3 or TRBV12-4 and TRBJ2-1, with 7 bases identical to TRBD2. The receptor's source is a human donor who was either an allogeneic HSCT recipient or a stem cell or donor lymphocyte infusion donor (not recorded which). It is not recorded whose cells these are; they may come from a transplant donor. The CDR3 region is CASRYRDYRRSYNEQFF. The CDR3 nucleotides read TGTGCCAGCAGGTATAGGGACTACCGAAGATCCTACAATGAGCAGTTCTTC.